This T cell receptor (beta chain) was captured in a study of CD8+ T cells in alopecia areata. Extraction and reverse transcription of RNA yielded cDNA as the sequencing template. The table came from immunoSEQ multiplex PCR; TCRdb's copy has only in-frame clones and leaves some out. The data contain 170,000 or so clones, roughly 50% of them seen just once; the ten biggest clones take up roughly 12%. V shed 6 bases, J shed 6 bases, and the junction held 13 bases outside the gene matches. Germline-derived CDR1 and CDR2 are MNHNY and SVGAGI (reference sequence). There are 15 residues in the CDR3. Documented treatment: oral pan-JAK inhibitor, 5-10 mg twice daily. Sorted out of PBMCs were CD4+ T cells and CD8+ T cells.

The clonotype comes from a human donor with alopecia areata. The J gene is TRBJ1-2, the V gene TRBV6-6; 7 bases are a match to TRBD1. The sample here was CD8+ T cells sorted from blood, taken at week 24, from a patient treated with tofacitinib. The CDR3 sequence is CASRDDRWQGDGYTF. The CDR3 DNA reads as TGTGCCAGCAGAGACGACAGGTGGCAGGGGGATGGCTACACCTTC.